A single sample is the source of the 31 T cell receptor beta chains below, sequenced in a study of identifying expanded T cells in peripheral blood. The assay was immunoSEQ multiplex PCR, and TCRdb's table has in-frame clones only and misses some. The sample includes about 82,000 clones, 85% to 90% of them seen just once. Sequencing was carried out using blood. All receptors come from a person aged 18-70 years in good health.

This clone appeared once. The chain is built from TRBV6-1 and TRBJ2-2; possibly TRBD1 for D (6 bases). The germline V and J ends were trimmed by 4 bases and 5 bases, with 17 bases remaining between them. The CDR3 consists of 16 residues. Germline CDR1 MNHNS, CDR2 SASEGT. The CDR3 loop is CASSAPTGLRTGELFF. In DNA, the CDR3 is TGTGCCAGCAGTGCTCCAACAGGGTTGAGGACCGGGGAGCTGTTTTTT.

The chain combines TRBV19 with TRBJ2-7; D call uncertain. The CDR3 runs to 12 residues. The V gene lost 3 bases and the J gene lost 7 bases, with 10 bases spanning the gap. CDR1 is LNHDA and CDR2 is SQIVND in the germline V gene (reference sequence). CDR3: CASSIGRREQYF. As DNA, the CDR3 is TGTGCCAGTAGTATCGGACGAAGGGAGCAGTACTTC. The variable domain in full, with the rest retrieved from reference TRBV19 and TRBJ2-7, is DGGITQSPKYLFRKEGQNVTLSCEQNLNHDAMYWYRQDPGQGLRLIYYSQIVNDFQKGDIAEGYSVSREKKESFPLTVTSAQKNPTAFYLCASSIGRREQYFGPGTRLTVT.

The V gene is TRBV19, the J gene TRBJ1-2; D gene uncertain. This CDR3 has 15 residues. The V end was cut by 3 bases, the J end by 4 bases, with 15 bases between. Germline values: CDR1 LNHDA, CDR2 SQIVND (reference sequence). Here the CDR3 reads CASSIGPPGSYGYTF. DNA for the CDR3: TGTGCCAGTAGTATTGGGCCCCCTGGGTCCTATGGCTACACCTTC.

The chain couples TRBV23-1 to TRBJ2-1; D unclear. TRBV23-1 carries the ORF label, with uncertain function. V was shortened by 4 bases and J by 6 bases, with 10 bases between the two germline ends. The CDR3 runs 13 residues. CDR3 bases: TGCGCCAGCAGTCGGCCCTGGGGCAATGAGCAGTTCTTC. Amino acid sequence: CASSRPWGNEQFF.

This clone was recorded a few times. This chain links TRBV11-3 with TRBJ1-1; unclear D gene. This CDR3 contains 14 residues. CDR1 SGHNT and CDR2 YENEEA come from the germline V gene. V shed 3 bases and J shed 8 bases, with 16 bases lying between them. The CDR3 region is CASSFSSLAVEAFF. Written as DNA, the CDR3 is TGTGCCAGCAGCTTTAGCAGCCTTGCGGTAGAAGCTTTCTTT.

The rearrangement links TRBV4-1 to TRBJ1-1; possible D gene TRBD1, 6 bases. The germline CDR1 and CDR2 sequences are MGHRA and YSYEKL. The V and J ends lost 2 bases and 0 bases respectively, with 13 bases between them. CDR3 length: 16 residues. The CDR3: CASSQSFDRLNTEAFF. The DNA for the CDR3 is TGCGCCAGCAGCCAATCTTTTGACAGGTTGAACACTGAAGCTTTCTTT.

The rearrangement joins TRBV30 to TRBJ1-6; 8 bases align to TRBD1. J was trimmed by 2 bases and V by 0 bases; bases with no gene match: 6. The CDR3 contains 17 residues. The germline CDR1 and CDR2 sequences are GTSNPN and SVGIG (reference sequence). Here the CDR3 DNA reads TGTGCCTGGAGTGTAAACAGGGGGTCCGCCTATAATTCACCCCTCCACTTT. This encodes CAWSVNRGSAYNSPLHF.

V gene TRBV4-2 combines with J gene TRBJ2-2; TRBD2 is a possible D gene (5 bases). Deletions cut 1 base from V and 6 bases from J, with 12 bases between. Germline V lookup: CDR1 LGHNA, CDR2 YNFKEQ. The CDR3 covers 15 residues. CDR3 coding DNA: TGTGCCAGCAGCCAAGTTGAGAGGGCGGCCGGGGAGCTGTTTTTT. Its translation: CASSQVERAAGELFF.

The chain recombines TRBV5-1 with TRBJ1-1; no clear D gene. V lost 1 base, J lost 2 bases, and 9 bases lay in between. The CDR3 has 14 amino acids. CDR1 is SGHRS and CDR2 is YFSETQ in the germline V gene. DNA for the CDR3: TGCGCCAGCAGCTTGTTAAAGGGAAACACTGAAGCTTTCTTT. It is translated as CASSLLKGNTEAFF. The full variable domain, its missing parts supplied by reference TRBV5-1 and TRBJ1-1, is KAGVTQTPRYLIKTRGQQVTLSCSPISGHRSVSWYQQTPGQGLQFLFEYFSETQRNKGNFPGRFSGRQFSNSRSEMNVSTLELGDSALYLCASSLLKGNTEAFFGQGTRLTVV.

V usage is TRBV7-2 and J usage is TRBJ2-3, with 11 positions matching TRBD2. CDR3 size: 17 residues. V shed 5 bases and J 0 bases; nucleotides not matched to a gene: 7. CDR1 and CDR2 from the germline V gene are SGHTA and FQGNSA. DNA for the CDR3: TGTGCCAGCAGCCGCCTGACTAGCGGGATTAGCACAGATACGCAGTATTTT. Translation gives CASSRLTSGISTDTQYF. Together with reference TRBV7-2 and TRBJ2-3, the CDR3 gives the full variable domain: GAGVSQSPSNKVTEKGKDVELRCDPISGHTALYWYRQSLGQGLEFLIYFQGNSAPDKSGLPSDRFSAERTGGSVSTLTIQRTQQEDSAVYLCASSRLTSGISTDTQYFGPGTRLTVL.

The rearrangement joins TRBV19 to TRBJ2-2; D gene uncertain. The germline V and J ends were trimmed by 6 bases and 9 bases, with 11 bases remaining between them. The germline V gene encodes CDR1 LNHDA and CDR2 SQIVND (reference sequence). This CDR3 has 12 amino acids. DNA of the CDR3: TGTGCCAGTAGGGCAGGCAGCCGGGAGCTGTTTTTT. Amino acid sequence: CASRAGSRELFF.

The rearrangement links TRBV7-9 to TRBJ1-6; D not resolved. Trimming removed 7 bases at V and 7 bases at J, with 11 bases between. Germline CDR1 and CDR2: SEHNR and FQNEAQ (reference sequence). The CDR3 is 13 amino acids. The CDR3 spells CASKLTMNSPLHF. The CDR3 bases are TGTGCCAGCAAACTAACAATGAATTCACCCCTCCACTTT.

This chain joins TRBV5-1 and TRBJ1-2; 7 bases are a match to TRBD1. Germline values: CDR1 SGHRS, CDR2 YFSETQ. J gave up 0 bases and V 4 bases, and 12 bases lay outside the gene matches. The CDR3 is 17 amino acids. The CDR3 DNA reads TGCGCCAGCAGCGGAAACACAGGGGCCACATCTAACTATGGCTACACCTTC. Translating gives CASSGNTGATSNYGYTF.

This chain uses TRBV10-3 with TRBJ2-7; D is perhaps TRBD1 or TRBD2 (7 bases each). V was clipped by 11 bases and J by 2 bases, with 13 bases between them. CDR3 length: 12 residues. The V gene's germline CDR1 is ENHRY and CDR2 SYGVKD. The chain's CDR3 is CAGGGQPYEQYF. The CDR3 bases are TGTGCCGGGGGGGGACAGCCCTACGAGCAGTACTTC.

This chain joins TRBV9 and TRBJ2-1, with a possible D match to TRBD2 (5 bases). V dropped 0 bases and J dropped 8 bases, with 18 bases sitting between them. The germline V gene encodes CDR1 SGDLS and CDR2 YYNGEE. The length of the CDR3 is 16 residues. The CDR3 here is CASSVGTSHLEYEQFF. In DNA form, the CDR3 reads TGTGCCAGCAGCGTAGGCACTAGTCACCTCGAATATGAGCAGTTCTTC.

The chain joins TRBV11-2 to TRBJ1-2; D perhaps matches TRBD1 (5 bases). V was pared by 3 bases and J by 3 bases, with 11 bases between. The CDR3 covers 14 residues. CDR1 is SGHAT, CDR2 FQNNGV, per germline. The CDR3 sequence: CASSLAGGYYGYTF. CDR3 in DNA: TGTGCCAGCAGCTTGGCCGGGGGGTACTATGGCTACACCTTC.

This clone was detected a few times. The chain recombines TRBV11-3 with TRBJ1-3; TRBD1 matches 7 bases. V shed 6 bases and J 5 bases; nucleotides not matched to a gene: 10. Per germline, CDR1 SGHNT and CDR2 YENEEA. The CDR3 length is 15 residues. The CDR3 loop reads CASSLIRGQRNTIYF. The CDR3 coding sequence is TGTGCCAGCAGTCTCATTCGGGGACAGAGAAACACCATATATTTT.

The chain carries TRBV30 and TRBJ2-7, with D possibly TRBD2 on 5 matching bases. Trimming pared 4 bases from V and 2 bases from J, leaving 15 bases between. CDR3 length: 14 amino acids. Germline CDR1 and CDR2: GTSNPN and SVGIG (reference sequence). The CDR3 DNA follows: TGTGCCTGGATGGGTAGCGATCGGACCTACGAGCAGTACTTC. Residues: CAWMGSDRTYEQYF.

The chain joins TRBV7-2 to TRBJ2-3, with 7 bases identical to TRBD2. Germline CDR1 SGHTA, CDR2 FQGNSA. There are 16 residues in the CDR3. V was pared by 5 bases and J by 2 bases, with 10 bases of the junction left unmatched. The CDR3 loop reads CASSALGGSITDTQYF. For the CDR3, the DNA is TGTGCCAGCAGCGCTCTGGGCGGGAGCATCACAGATACGCAGTATTTT.

The chain joins TRBV30 to TRBJ2-5; a possible D gene is TRBD1 (6 bases). V was shortened by 5 bases and J by 4 bases, with 14 bases between the two germline ends. From germline, CDR1 is GTSNPN and CDR2 SVGIG (reference sequence). CDR3 size: 13 residues. The CDR3 DNA sequence: TGTGCCTGGGGACTTGGGGGCGTAGAGACCCAGTACTTC. Translation: CAWGLGGVETQYF.

CDR3 DNA: TGTGCCAGTAGTATGGAGGTCAGTCGATATGGCTACACCTTC. Amino acid sequence: CASSMEVSRYGYTF. This chain connects TRBV19 to TRBJ1-2; D gene ambiguous. Trimming pared 3 bases from V and 5 bases from J, leaving 13 bases between. The CDR3 has 14 residues. Looked up from germline, CDR1 is LNHDA and CDR2 is SQIVND (reference sequence).

The chain has TRBV6-4 and TRBJ1-2; D possibly corresponds to TRBD1 (6 bases). V lost 5 bases and J 3 bases, leaving 10 bases between the germline ends. Looked up from germline, CDR1 is MRHNA and CDR2 is SNTAGT. This CDR3 comprises 13 residues. This chain's CDR3 is CASSYRDDYGYTF. The CDR3 coding sequence is TGTGCCAGCAGTTACAGGGATGACTATGGCTACACCTTC.

This rearrangement joins TRBV11-1 to TRBJ2-7, with 8 bases lining up with TRBD1. With V trimmed by 0 bases and J by 3 bases, 7 bases remained unmatched. CDR3 length: 16 residues. Germline V gives CDR1 SGHAT, CDR2 FQDESV (reference sequence). For the CDR3, the DNA is TGTGCCAGCAGCTTAGCGTGGGGGACAGGTTACTACGAGCAGTACTTC. Its translation: CASSLAWGTGYYEQYF.

This chain links TRBV19 with TRBJ1-1; 8 nucleotides agree with TRBD1. Germline lookup yields CDR1 LNHDA and CDR2 SQIVND (reference sequence). The CDR3 has 16 residues. With 6 bases clipped from V and 0 bases from J, the junction kept 9 bases outside the gene matches. The CDR3 region is CASRYGTGFMNTEAFF. DNA of the CDR3: TGTGCCAGTAGGTACGGGACAGGTTTCATGAACACTGAAGCTTTCTTT.

This clone has just a few counts. Additional DNA sequences in this sample encode the identical CDR3. The chain couples TRBV20-1 to TRBJ1-2; no reliable D call. The CDR3 spans 11 residues. V lost 3 bases and J lost 4, with 6 bases in between. Germline lookup yields CDR1 DFQATT and CDR2 SNEGSKA (reference sequence). The CDR3 loop reads CSARGSYGYTF. The DNA of the CDR3 is TGCAGTGCTAGGGGTAGCTATGGCTACACCTTC.

The CDR3 DNA follows: TGCGCCAGCAGCTTTTCGGCTGAGGCGAACACCGGGGAGCTGTTTTTT. This translates into CASSFSAEANTGELFF. The chain joins TRBV5-1 to TRBJ2-2; D is undetermined. Germline CDR1 reads SGHRS; CDR2 reads YFSETQ. V was cut by 2 bases and J by 0 bases, with 11 bases left in between. This CDR3 contains 16 residues.

The chain uses TRBV30 and TRBJ1-4; a possible D gene is TRBD1 (5 bases). Germline loops: CDR1 GTSNPN, CDR2 SVGIG (reference sequence). This CDR3 contains 13 residues. V was clipped by 3 bases and J by 8 bases, with 13 bases between them. The CDR3 loop is CAWRSLGGEKLFF. The CDR3, as DNA: TGTGCCTGGAGATCTCTCGGGGGGGAAAAACTGTTTTTT.

This sequence joins TRBV5-6 and TRBJ1-2, with 8 bases fitting TRBD1. This CDR3 is built from 12 residues. With V trimmed by 4 bases and J by 5 bases, 1 base remained unmatched. The germline V gene has CDR1 SGHDT and CDR2 YYEEEE. In nucleotides, the CDR3 is TGTGCCAGCAGCCGGACAGGGTATGGCTACACCTTC. Residues: CASSRTGYGYTF. The variable domain in full, completed from reference TRBV5-6 and TRBJ1-2, reads DAGVTQSPTHLIKTRGQQVTLRCSPKSGHDTVSWYQQALGQGPQFIFQYYEEEERQRGNFPDRFSGHQFPNYSSELNVNALLLGDSALYLCASSRTGYGYTFGSGTRLTVV.

The CDR3 DNA is TGTGCCAGCAATTTTGAGACAGGGTTGCGCGGGGAGCTGTTTTTT. This gives the protein CASNFETGLRGELFF. V is TRBV6-1 and J is TRBJ2-2; 7 bases agree with TRBD1. The germline V gene has CDR1 MNHNS and CDR2 SASEGT. V shed 7 bases, J shed 7 bases, and the junction held 12 bases outside the gene matches. The length of the CDR3 is 15 residues.

The sample holds one count of this clone. V and J are TRBV11-2 and TRBJ1-3, with 7 nucleotides matching TRBD1. CDR3 length: 16 amino acids. V was pared by 2 bases and J by 0 bases, with 4 bases of the junction left unmatched. Looked up from germline, CDR1 is SGHAT and CDR2 is FQNNGV. CDR3 DNA: TGTGCCAGCAGCTTAACAGGGGCAAACTCTGGAAACACCATATATTTT. Translating it yields CASSLTGANSGNTIYF.

This clone has only one observation. The DNA of the CDR3 is TGTGCCAGCAGTGTTCAGGGATGGGCTGACACTGAAGCTTTCTTT. It yields the protein CASSVQGWADTEAFF. The rearrangement links TRBV2 to TRBJ1-1; TRBD1 is a possible D gene (5 bases). Germline V gives CDR1 SNHLY, CDR2 FYNNEI. V was trimmed by 4 bases and J by 3 bases, leaving 15 bases between them. The CDR3 totals 15 residues.